Below are 32 T cell receptor beta chains sequenced from a single sample in a study of blood T cell repertoires in COVID-19. Profiled with immunoSEQ multiplex PCR; TCRdb holds only in-frame clones, not every one. This table has 350,000 or so clones, 88% appearing once. Sequenced material: peripheral blood. All receptors derive from a woman aged 30 to 39 with COVID-19, enrolled during active disease.

This chain uses TRBV6-5 with TRBJ1-2; TRBD1 might be the D (6 bases). Trimming took off 4 bases at V and 0 bases at J, with 12 bases between the two ends. This CDR3 contains 15 residues. Germline V gene data show CDR1 as MNHEY and CDR2 as SVGAGI. DNA for the CDR3: TGTGCCAGCAGTTCTTTGGACAGCTCTAACTATGGCTACACCTTC. It is translated as CASSSLDSSNYGYTF.

This clone was counted a single time. The V gene is TRBV19, the J gene TRBJ1-2, with 9 bases matching TRBD1. Germline CDR1 reads LNHDA; CDR2 reads SQIVND (reference sequence). This CDR3 comprises 16 residues. The ends lost 6 bases at V and 7 bases at J; junction bases unmatched: 15. The CDR3 DNA is TGTGCCAGTAGCCTTCAAGGACAGGGGAAGTTAGGTGGCTACACCTTC. It encodes CASSLQGQGKLGGYTF.

The J gene is TRBJ2-3, the V gene TRBV5-4; 8 bases line up with TRBD2. With V trimmed by 2 bases and J by 0 bases, 2 bases remained unmatched. Germline V CDR1 and CDR2: SGHNT, YYREEE (reference sequence). The CDR3 is 15 amino acids. CDR3 loop: CASSLAGASTDTQYF. In DNA, the CDR3 is TGTGCCAGCAGCTTAGCGGGGGCTAGCACAGATACGCAGTATTTT.

The J gene is TRBJ1-2, the V gene TRBV5-1, with 7 bases identical to TRBD1. Germline V gene sequence: CDR1 SGHRS, CDR2 YFSETQ. There are 15 residues in the CDR3. J gave up 0 bases and V 4 bases, and 6 bases lay outside the gene matches. CDR3 nucleotide sequence: TGCGCCAGCAGCCTTGGGGACAGAGCTAACTATGGCTACACCTTC. The encoded protein is CASSLGDRANYGYTF.

V gene TRBV14 combines with J gene TRBJ2-6, with 7 bases lining up with TRBD1. CDR3 size: 15 residues. Germline V CDR1 and CDR2: SGHDN, FVKESK. V shed 6 bases, J shed 4 bases, and the junction held 6 bases outside the gene matches. In nucleotides, the CDR3 is TGTGCCAGCAGGTATACAGGGGACGGGGCCAACGTCCTGACTTTC. Residues: CASRYTGDGANVLTF.

There are a few counts of this clone. The genes are TRBV6-2 or TRBV6-3 and TRBJ2-7, with 9 bases aligning to TRBD1. With 0 bases clipped from V and 3 bases from J, the junction kept 9 bases outside the gene matches. CDR1 and CDR2 (germline): MNHEY, SVGEGT. The CDR3 length is 17 residues. CDR3 loop: CASSYSARDRDIYEQYF. The DNA for the CDR3 is TGTGCCAGCAGTTACTCGGCCCGGGACAGGGATATCTACGAGCAGTACTTC.

This chain links TRBV3-1 (or the pseudogene TRBV3-2) with TRBJ2-7; TRBD1 aligns across 7 bases. CDR3 length: 16 amino acids. Losses at the gene ends were 4 bases for V and 0 bases for J; bases not matched to a gene: 9. Germline loops: CDR1 LGHDT, CDR2 YNNKEL (reference sequence). CDR3 sequence reads: CASSPTYRGNSYEQYF. DNA of the CDR3: TGTGCCAGCAGCCCCACTTACAGGGGCAACTCCTACGAGCAGTACTTC.

The rearrangement uses TRBV4-1 and TRBJ1-2; 7 bases line up with TRBD1. The germline gives CDR1 MGHRA, CDR2 YSYEKL. This CDR3 comprises 14 residues. Trimming removed 1 base from V and 5 bases from J; junction bases left unmatched: 4. The CDR3 is CASSQGTGVYGYTF. The CDR3, as DNA: TGCGCCAGCAGCCAAGGGACAGGAGTATATGGCTACACCTTC.

CDR3 in amino acids: CASKLMGGGTDTQYF. DNA for the CDR3: TGTGCCAGCAAACTAATGGGGGGTGGGACAGATACGCAGTATTTT. This chain links TRBV3-1 (or the pseudogene TRBV3-2) with TRBJ2-3; TRBD2 is a possible D gene (6 bases). The germline gives CDR1 LGHDT, CDR2 YNNKEL (reference sequence). Trimming removed 7 bases from V and 3 bases from J, with 17 bases in between. CDR3 length: 15 residues.

This clone has just a few counts. The chain links TRBV5-1 to TRBJ1-2; possibly TRBD1 for D (5 bases). The CDR3 loop spans 14 amino acids. Germline V gives CDR1 SGHRS, CDR2 YFSETQ. V was pared by 6 bases and J by 5 bases, with 17 bases between. Written as DNA, the CDR3 is TGCGCCAGCAACCTGGGGGGGGTAGCATATGGCTACACCTTC. Residues: CASNLGGVAYGYTF.

This rearrangement joins TRBV4-1 to TRBJ1-2, with 8 bases matching TRBD1. Germline CDR1 is MGHRA and CDR2 is YSYEKL. Germline trimming cut 4 bases from V and 7 bases from J; bases unmatched to any gene: 8. The CDR3 covers 14 residues. Here the CDR3 reads CASSLPGQGRGYTF. The CDR3 nucleotides are TGCGCCAGCAGCCTCCCCGGACAGGGTCGTGGCTACACCTTC.

DNA for the CDR3: TGTGCCAGCAGATTTACAGGGGGAGACACCATATATTTT. Translation gives CASRFTGGDTIYF. The chain combines TRBV5-6 with TRBJ1-3, with 8 bases identical to TRBD1. The V gene's germline CDR1 is SGHDT and CDR2 YYEEEE. This CDR3 region has 13 residues. Unmatched junction bases numbered 6, after V lost 5 bases and J lost 8 bases.

The V and J genes are TRBV5-1 and TRBJ2-2; TRBD1 agrees at 10 bases. Trimming removed 1 base from V and 7 bases from J; junction bases left unmatched: 10. The CDR3 has 17 amino acids. The germline gives CDR1 SGHRS, CDR2 YFSETQ. DNA of the CDR3: TGCGCCAGCAGCTTGACCGGGACAGGGGAAATTGGCGGGGAGCTGTTTTTT. Amino acids: CASSLTGTGEIGGELFF. Drawing the rest from reference TRBV5-1 and TRBJ2-2, the complete variable domain is KAGVTQTPRYLIKTRGQQVTLSCSPISGHRSVSWYQQTPGQGLQFLFEYFSETQRNKGNFPGRFSGRQFSNSRSEMNVSTLELGDSALYLCASSLTGTGEIGGELFFGEGSRLTVL.

The chain combines TRBV18 with TRBJ2-7, with 9 positions matching TRBD2. There are 13 residues in the CDR3. The germline V gene has CDR1 KGHSH and CDR2 LQKENI. The V and J ends lost 6 bases and 3 bases, in that order; junction bases with no gene match: 3. CDR3 protein: CASSPTSGYEQYF. The CDR3 DNA sequence: TGTGCCAGCTCCCCGACTAGCGGCTACGAGCAGTACTTC.

CDR3 in DNA: TGTGCCAGCAGCTTTCACCAGAGGGGGGGCAACTATGGCTACACCTTC. Translation: CASSFHQRGGNYGYTF. This chain uses TRBV3-1 (or the pseudogene TRBV3-2) with TRBJ1-2; perhaps TRBD1 as D (6 bases). Between the trimmed V and J ends, which lost 5 bases and 2 bases, there was a span of 18 bases. The CDR3 runs to 16 residues. Germline CDR1 reads LGHDT; CDR2 reads YNNKEL (reference sequence).

V and J are TRBV23-1 and TRBJ1-5, with D perhaps matching TRBD1 (6 bases). TRBV23-1 qualifies as an ORF whose function is uncertain. The CDR3 covers 15 residues. V gave up 5 bases and J gave up 7 bases, with 18 bases separating them. The CDR3 region is CASSGQRGGDQPQHF. CDR3 bases: TGCGCCAGCAGTGGCCAGAGAGGGGGGGACCAGCCCCAGCATTTT.

CDR3 DNA sequence: TGTGCCAGCAGCTCGACGGGGGGCCGGACAGATACGCAGTATTTT. Protein sequence: CASSSTGGRTDTQYF. The V and J genes are TRBV11-2 and TRBJ2-3; D is possibly TRBD2 (7 bases). Germline V gene sequence: CDR1 SGHAT, CDR2 FQNNGV. CDR3 length equals 15 residues. V gave up 4 bases and J gave up 3 bases, with 14 bases separating them.

V gene TRBV4-3 combines with J gene TRBJ2-5, with 7 bases matching TRBD1. J lost 5 bases, V lost 1 base, and 10 bases had no gene match. The CDR3 sequence is 16 residues long. Germline V lookup: CDR1 LGHNA, CDR2 YSLEER. CDR3 protein: CASSQAVQGGQETQYF. The CDR3 DNA sequence: TGCGCCAGCAGCCAAGCCGTACAAGGGGGCCAGGAGACCCAGTACTTC.

The genes are TRBV5-1 and TRBJ2-1; 9 bases line up with TRBD2. The CDR3 loop spans 15 amino acids. Trimming cost V 6 bases and J 3 bases; bases outside gene matches: 7. Germline V gives CDR1 SGHRS, CDR2 YFSETQ. The CDR3 DNA reads as TGCGCCAGCACAAAAAGCGGGGGGAACTACAATGAGCAGTTCTTC. Encoded protein: CASTKSGGNYNEQFF. The full variable domain, in which reference TRBV5-1 and TRBJ2-1 provide the parts outside the CDR3, is KAGVTQTPRYLIKTRGQQVTLSCSPISGHRSVSWYQQTPGQGLQFLFEYFSETQRNKGNFPGRFSGRQFSNSRSEMNVSTLELGDSALYLCASTKSGGNYNEQFFGPGTRLTVL.

In DNA form, the CDR3 reads TGTGCCAGCAGCCTCACAGGGCTGGGGTCCACTGAAGCTTTCTTT. The encoded protein is CASSLTGLGSTEAFF. This chain uses TRBV7-6 with TRBJ1-1; D is perhaps TRBD1 (6 bases). Between the trimmed V and J ends, which lost 5 bases and 4 bases, there was a span of 17 bases. The CDR3 covers 15 residues. The germline gives CDR1 SGHVS, CDR2 FNYEAQ.

The chain couples TRBV18 to TRBJ2-2, with D perhaps TRBD1 (5 bases). Germline loops: CDR1 KGHSH, CDR2 LQKENI. V was pared by 8 bases and J by 0 bases, with 7 bases between. The CDR3 loop spans 13 amino acids. CDR3 coding DNA: TGTGCCAGCCCGACAGCGAACACCGGGGAGCTGTTTTTT. Translating it yields CASPTANTGELFF.

This sequence joins TRBV28 and TRBJ2-2; D remains ambiguous. Trimming left V 5 bases short and J 1 base short, with 5 bases between. CDR3 length equals 13 residues. Germline CDR1 is MDHEN and CDR2 is SYDVKM. In nucleotides, the CDR3 is TGTGCCAGCAGTCGTTGGAACACCGGGGAGCTGTTTTTT. This encodes CASSRWNTGELFF.

J is TRBJ2-1 and V is TRBV4-1; 10 nucleotides agree with TRBD2. The CDR3 sequence is 16 residues long. Germline V lookup: CDR1 MGHRA, CDR2 YSYEKL. J was trimmed by 7 bases and V by 5 bases; bases with no gene match: 11. As DNA, the CDR3 is TGCGCCAGCAGCTTATTTAGCGGGGGGCCGAGGAATGAGCAGTTCTTC. The encoded protein is CASSLFSGGPRNEQFF.

This clone was recorded once. The genes are TRBV27 and TRBJ1-5; 7 bases map to TRBD1. Losses at the gene ends were 5 bases for V and 0 bases for J; bases not matched to a gene: 7. This CDR3 comprises 16 residues. The V gene's germline CDR1 is MNHEY and CDR2 SMNVEV (reference sequence). CDR3 loop: CASSAQGPISNQPQHF. CDR3 DNA: TGTGCCAGCAGTGCACAGGGGCCCATTAGCAATCAGCCCCAGCATTTT.

The chain combines TRBV18 with TRBJ1-1; 8 bases map to TRBD1. This CDR3 is built from 16 residues. Germline CDR1 and CDR2: KGHSH and LQKENI. The V segment lost 4 bases and the J segment 4 bases; nucleotides outside the gene matches: 11. Here the CDR3 reads CASSQSVAQGGTEAFF. The CDR3 coding sequence is TGTGCCAGCTCACAATCGGTAGCACAGGGGGGCACTGAAGCTTTCTTT.

The chain uses TRBV7-2 and TRBJ2-1; weak D call: TRBD1 (6 bases). This CDR3 has 14 residues. The germline V gene encodes CDR1 SGHTA and CDR2 FQGNSA. V lost 8 bases and J 4 bases, leaving 15 bases between the germline ends. CDR3 amino acids: CASLGGRGYNEQFF. The CDR3 DNA is TGTGCCAGCTTAGGGGGAAGGGGGTACAATGAGCAGTTCTTC.

The gene calls are TRBV12-5 and TRBJ2-7; 7 nucleotides match TRBD1. The germline V gene has CDR1 LGHNT and CDR2 FRNRAP. The CDR3 has 13 amino acids. V lost 7 bases to trimming and J lost 2 bases; unmatched junction nucleotides: 5. The CDR3 reads CASDETGTYEQYV. Written as DNA, the CDR3 is TGTGCTAGTGACGAGACAGGGACCTACGAGCAGTACGTC.

This chain joins TRBV3-1 (or the pseudogene TRBV3-2) and TRBJ2-1; D gene uncertain. This CDR3 spans 14 amino acids. The germline V gene encodes CDR1 LGHDT and CDR2 YNNKEL (reference sequence). Trimming removed 1 base at V and 8 bases at J, with 12 bases between. The CDR3 loop is CASSQGIGVDEQFF. CDR3 nucleotide sequence: TGTGCCAGCAGCCAAGGCATAGGAGTCGATGAGCAGTTCTTC.

This clone was counted only a few times. The chain is built from TRBV7-2 and TRBJ2-1, with 8 bases matching TRBD2. With 5 bases clipped from V and 15 bases from J, the junction kept 9 bases outside the gene matches. The germline V gene encodes CDR1 SGHTA and CDR2 FQGNSA. CDR3 size: 12 residues. The CDR3 DNA reads TGTGCCAGCAGCCCCCCGGCGGGGGGCCGGTTCTTC. This translates into CASSPPAGGRFF.

This chain connects TRBV6-2 or TRBV6-3 to TRBJ2-3; 7 bases are a match to TRBD1. Germline V gene data show CDR1 as MNHEY and CDR2 as SVGEGT. Losses at the gene ends were 5 bases for V and 2 bases for J; bases not matched to a gene: 7. The CDR3 is made up of 15 amino acids. CDR3 sequence (DNA): TGTGCCAGCAGTGGAGACAGGGAAGCCACAGATACGCAGTATTTT. Translating it yields CASSGDREATDTQYF.

The chain uses TRBV6-5 and TRBJ1-2; 9 nucleotides align to TRBD1. The CDR3 extends over 14 amino acids. Germline CDR1 MNHEY, CDR2 SVGAGI. After removal of 6 bases from V and 5 bases from J, the junction contained 7 bases not matched to a gene. The CDR3 is CASSYGTGTYGYTF. The CDR3 DNA reads TGTGCCAGCAGCTACGGGACAGGGACATATGGCTACACCTTC.

The V and J genes are TRBV5-1 and TRBJ1-1; possibly TRBD1 for D (5 bases). The CDR3 is 15 amino acids. CDR1 SGHRS and CDR2 YFSETQ come from the germline V gene. V lost 4 bases and J 4 bases, leaving 17 bases between the germline ends. The CDR3: CASSGVLQGGTEAFF. The CDR3 DNA reads as TGCGCCAGCAGCGGCGTTTTGCAGGGCGGCACTGAAGCTTTCTTT.